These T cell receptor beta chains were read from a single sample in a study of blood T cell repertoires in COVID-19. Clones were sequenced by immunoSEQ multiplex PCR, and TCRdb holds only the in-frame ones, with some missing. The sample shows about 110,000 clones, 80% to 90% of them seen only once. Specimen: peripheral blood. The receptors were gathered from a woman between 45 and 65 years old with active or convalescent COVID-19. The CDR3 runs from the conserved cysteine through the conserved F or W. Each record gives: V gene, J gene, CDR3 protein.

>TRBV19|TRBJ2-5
CASSMVRQETQYF
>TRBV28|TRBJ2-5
CASSDPAGELGETQYF
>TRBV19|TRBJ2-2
CASSGPRVSATGELFF
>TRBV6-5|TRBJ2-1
CASNRDYPWEQFF
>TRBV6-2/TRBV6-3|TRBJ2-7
CASSYRSSGKYHEQYF
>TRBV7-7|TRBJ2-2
CASSSRVAGKAGELFF
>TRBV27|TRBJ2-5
CASSPTHRGGETQYF
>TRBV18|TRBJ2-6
CASSQPLSGANVLTF
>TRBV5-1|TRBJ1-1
CASGGPSGAGAFF
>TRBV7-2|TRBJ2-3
CASSLDRADTQYF
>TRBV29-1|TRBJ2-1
CSAIGLAGGNEQFF
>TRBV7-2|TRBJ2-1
CASSGGLSEQFF
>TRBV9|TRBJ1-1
CASSPTGIRNTEAFF
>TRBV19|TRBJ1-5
CASSILTGVLDSNQPQHF
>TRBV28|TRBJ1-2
CASGSDYGYTF
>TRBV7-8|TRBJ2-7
CASSLLSLLGRRGEQYF
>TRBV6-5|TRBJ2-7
CASSPVSYEQYF
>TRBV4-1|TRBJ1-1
CASSMDRDTEAFF
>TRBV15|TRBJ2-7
CATSRARTGGSYEQYF
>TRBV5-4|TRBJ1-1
CASSLVQDRNTEAFF
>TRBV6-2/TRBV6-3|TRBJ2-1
CASSPVLAGVHNEQFF
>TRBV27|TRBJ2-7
CASSYGHKDYEQYF
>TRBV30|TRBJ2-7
CAGEDSNYEQYF
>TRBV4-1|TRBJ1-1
CASSHPGVTEAFF
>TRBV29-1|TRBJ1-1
CSVEAESTEAFF
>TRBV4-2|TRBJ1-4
CASSQTGRNEKLFF
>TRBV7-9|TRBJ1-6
CASSDGGVYSPLHF
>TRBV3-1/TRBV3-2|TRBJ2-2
CASSQEGRRYTGELFF
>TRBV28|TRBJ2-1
CASSSRDSAEQFF
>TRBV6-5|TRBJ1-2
CASGGTVLYGYTF
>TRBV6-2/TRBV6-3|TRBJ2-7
CASSYVREGPYEQYF
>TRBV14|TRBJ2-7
CASSERANYEQYF
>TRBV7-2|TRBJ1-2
CASSLPGKRWKGYTF